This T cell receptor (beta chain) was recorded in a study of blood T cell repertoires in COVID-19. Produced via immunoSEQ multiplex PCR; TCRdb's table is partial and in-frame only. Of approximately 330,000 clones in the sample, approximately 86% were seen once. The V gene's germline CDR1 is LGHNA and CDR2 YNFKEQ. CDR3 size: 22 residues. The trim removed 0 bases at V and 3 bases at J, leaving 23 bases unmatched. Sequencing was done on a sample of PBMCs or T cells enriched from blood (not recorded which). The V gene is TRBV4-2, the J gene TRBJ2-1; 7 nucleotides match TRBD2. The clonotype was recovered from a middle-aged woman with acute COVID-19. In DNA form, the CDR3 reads TGTGCCAGCAGCCAAGAGGCAACAAGCGGGACCGGGGTGGAGGTGGACTACAATGAGCAGTTCTTC. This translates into CASSQEATSGTGVEVDYNEQFF.